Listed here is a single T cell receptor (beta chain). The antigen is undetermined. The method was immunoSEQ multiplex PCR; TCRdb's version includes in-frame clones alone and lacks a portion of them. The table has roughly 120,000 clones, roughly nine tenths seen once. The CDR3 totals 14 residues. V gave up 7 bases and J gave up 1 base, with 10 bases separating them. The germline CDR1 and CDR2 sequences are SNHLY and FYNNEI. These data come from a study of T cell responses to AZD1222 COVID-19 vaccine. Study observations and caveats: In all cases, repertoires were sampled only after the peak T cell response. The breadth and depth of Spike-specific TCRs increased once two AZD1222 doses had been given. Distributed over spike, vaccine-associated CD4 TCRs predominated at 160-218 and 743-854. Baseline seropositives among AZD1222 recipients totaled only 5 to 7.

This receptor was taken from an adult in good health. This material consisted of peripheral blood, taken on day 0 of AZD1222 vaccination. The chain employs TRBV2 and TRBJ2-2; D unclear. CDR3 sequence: CASIVRKNTGELFF. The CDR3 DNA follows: TGTGCCAGCATTGTGAGAAAGAACACCGGGGAGCTGTTTTTT.